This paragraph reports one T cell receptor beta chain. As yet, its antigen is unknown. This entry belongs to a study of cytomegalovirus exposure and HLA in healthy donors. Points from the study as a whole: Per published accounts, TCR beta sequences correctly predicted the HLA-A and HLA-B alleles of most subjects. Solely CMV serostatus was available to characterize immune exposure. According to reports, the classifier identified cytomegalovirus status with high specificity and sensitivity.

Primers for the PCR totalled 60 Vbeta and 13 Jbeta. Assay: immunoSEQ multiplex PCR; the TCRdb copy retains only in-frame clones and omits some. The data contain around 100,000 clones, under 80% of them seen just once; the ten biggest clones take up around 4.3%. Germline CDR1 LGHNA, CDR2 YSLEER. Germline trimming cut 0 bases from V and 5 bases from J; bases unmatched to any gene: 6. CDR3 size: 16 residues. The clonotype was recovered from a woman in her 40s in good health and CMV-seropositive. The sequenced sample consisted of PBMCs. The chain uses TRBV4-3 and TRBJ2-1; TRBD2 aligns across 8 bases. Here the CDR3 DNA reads TGCGCCAGCAGCCAAGATTTGCGGGGGGCCAACAATGAGCAGTTCTTC. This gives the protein CASSQDLRGANNEQFF.